This record covers a single T cell receptor beta chain. The target antigen is unknown. The source of the sample is a study of human T cells and chemical hapten exposure. General study findings and limits: Expanded TCRs grouped into significantly more large CDR3 similarity clusters than controls produced. Once DPC sensitization occurred, TCRs above 1 in 1000 frequency showed no change.

Described time point: pre-sensitization, week 0. Treatment noted: therapeutic diphenylcyclopropenone sensitization with weekly scalp DPC. The library gave individual cDNA molecules unique molecular identifiers. TCRdb reprocessed the RACE reads via MiXCR and lists one record per CDR3 protein. This sample has 250,000 or so distinct CDR3 sequences, with roughly 7.4% found just once. CDR1 SQVTM and CDR2 ANQGSEA come from the germline V gene. The CDR3 has 14 residues. V lost 2 bases and J lost 2; bases outside the gene matches: 4. The sample was whole blood, taken in connection with sensitization to the hapten diphenylcyclopropenone (DPC). This TCR was sampled from a man between 18 and 29 years old with alopecia areata. Some clones in this sample may be carry-over from other donors' samples. The rearrangement links TRBV29-1 to TRBJ2-7, with 9 bases matching TRBD1. CDR3 nucleotides: TGCAGCGTTGAAAGGGGGGACAGGGCCTACGAGCAGTACTTC. Amino acid sequence: CSVERGDRAYEQYF.